Each of the 5 T cell receptor beta chains below was sequenced from the same sample in a study of cytomegalovirus exposure and HLA in healthy donors. The PCR ran on 60 Vbeta and 13 Jbeta primers. The assay was immunoSEQ multiplex PCR, and TCRdb's table has in-frame clones only and misses some. The profile shows over 65,000 clones, roughly two thirds of them singletons. Sequencing was done on a sample of PBMCs. The origin of the receptors is a woman aged 45-60 years in good health and CMV-seropositive.

This clone was detected a few times. At one boundary the junction diverges from the germline segment, which might be a read error. V and J are TRBV7-7 and TRBJ2-3; TRBD1 matches at 10 bases. Germline loops: CDR1 SSHAT, CDR2 FNYEAQ (reference sequence). The CDR3 is 19 residues long. CDR3 nucleotide sequence: TGTGCTAGCAGCTGGGGGGGAAGACAGGGGGCTCTTTTCTTGGATACGCAGTATTTT. The encoded protein is CASSWGGRQGALFLDTQYF.

This rearrangement joins TRBV7-9 to TRBJ2-7; no reliable D call. Germline V gene data show CDR1 as SEHNR and CDR2 as FQNEAQ (reference sequence). The CDR3 has 13 amino acids. Trimming left V 0 bases short and J 1 base short, with 4 bases between. This chain's CDR3 is CASSLALSYEQYF. The CDR3 coding sequence is TGTGCCAGCAGCTTAGCCCTATCCTACGAGCAGTACTTC. Variable domain in full (rest from reference TRBV7-9 and TRBJ2-7): DTGVSQNPRHKITKRGQNVTFRCDPISEHNRLYWYRQTLGQGPEFLTYFQNEAQLEKSRLLSDRFSAERPKGSFSTLEIQRTEQGDSAMYLCASSLALSYEQYFGPGTRLTVT.

The chain recombines TRBV2 with TRBJ1-4; TRBD1 might be the D (5 bases). Trimming took 4 bases from V and 5 from J, leaving 8 bases between them. Germline V gene lookup returns CDR1 SNHLY and CDR2 FYNNEI. The CDR3 is 13 residues long. The CDR3 DNA sequence: TGTGCCAGCAGTGGACAGATCAATGAAAAACTGTTTTTT. It yields the protein CASSGQINEKLFF.

This clone was observed a few times. One junction end does not reproduce the germline sequence, and a read error may be involved. V and J are TRBV11-3 and TRBJ2-7; D gene uncertain. From germline, CDR1 is SGHNT and CDR2 YENEEA. CDR3 length equals 10 residues. The CDR3 bases are TGTGCCAGCAGCTTAGTAGAGATCTATTTC. Its translation: CASSLVEIYF.

Only one count was recorded for this clone. One end of the junction varies from germline; a read error may be responsible. This sequence joins TRBV6-5 and TRBJ1-2; a weak D match, TRBD1 (6 bases). CDR3 length: 14 residues. Germline V gives CDR1 MNHEY, CDR2 SVGAGI. In DNA form, the CDR3 reads TGTGCCAGCGGTTACTCTGAGGGGGTCTACGGCTACACCTTC. Translating it yields CASGYSEGVYGYTF.